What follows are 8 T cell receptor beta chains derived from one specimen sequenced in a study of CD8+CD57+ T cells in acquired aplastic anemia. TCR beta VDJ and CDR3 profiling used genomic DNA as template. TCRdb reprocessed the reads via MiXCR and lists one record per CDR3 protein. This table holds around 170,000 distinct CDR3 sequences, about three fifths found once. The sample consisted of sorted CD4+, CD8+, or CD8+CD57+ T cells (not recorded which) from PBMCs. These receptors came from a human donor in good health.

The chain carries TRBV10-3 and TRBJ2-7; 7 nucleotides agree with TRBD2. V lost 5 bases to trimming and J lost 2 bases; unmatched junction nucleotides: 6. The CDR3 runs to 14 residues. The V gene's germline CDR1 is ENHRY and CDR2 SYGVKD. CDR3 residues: CAISSGTTTYEQYF. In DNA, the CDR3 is TGTGCCATCAGTTCCGGGACTACAACCTACGAGCAGTACTTC.

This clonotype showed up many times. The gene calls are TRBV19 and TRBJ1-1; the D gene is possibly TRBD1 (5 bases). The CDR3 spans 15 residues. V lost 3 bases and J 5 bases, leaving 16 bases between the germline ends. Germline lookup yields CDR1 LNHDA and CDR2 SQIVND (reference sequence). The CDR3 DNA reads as TGTGCCAGTAGTATGGGGAGGGGAGTGAGGACTGAAGCTTTCTTT. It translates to CASSMGRGVRTEAFF.

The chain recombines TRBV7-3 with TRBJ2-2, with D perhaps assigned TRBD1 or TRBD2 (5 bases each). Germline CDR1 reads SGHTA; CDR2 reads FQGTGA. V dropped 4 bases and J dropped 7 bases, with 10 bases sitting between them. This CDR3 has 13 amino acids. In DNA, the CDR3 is TGTGCCAGCAGCTCAGGGACCAACGGGGAGCTGTTTTTT. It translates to CASSSGTNGELFF. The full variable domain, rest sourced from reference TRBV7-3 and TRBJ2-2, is GAGVSQTPSNKVTEKGKYVELRCDPISGHTALYWYRQSLGQGPEFLIYFQGTGAADDSGLPNDRFFAVRPEGSVSTLKIQRTERGDSAVYLCASSSGTNGELFFGEGSRLTVL.

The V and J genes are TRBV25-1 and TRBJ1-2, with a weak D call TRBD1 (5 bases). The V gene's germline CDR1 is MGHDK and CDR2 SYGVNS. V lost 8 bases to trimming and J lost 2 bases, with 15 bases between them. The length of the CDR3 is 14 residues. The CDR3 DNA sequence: TGTGCCAGCGGCGCCGGGACCGTCAACTATGGCTACACCTTC. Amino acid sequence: CASGAGTVNYGYTF.

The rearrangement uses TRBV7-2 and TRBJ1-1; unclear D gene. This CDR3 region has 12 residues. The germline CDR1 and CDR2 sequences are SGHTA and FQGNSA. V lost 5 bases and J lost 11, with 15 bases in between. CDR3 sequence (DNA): TGTGCCAGCAGCCTCTCCGACTTGGAGGCTTTCTTT. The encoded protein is CASSLSDLEAFF.

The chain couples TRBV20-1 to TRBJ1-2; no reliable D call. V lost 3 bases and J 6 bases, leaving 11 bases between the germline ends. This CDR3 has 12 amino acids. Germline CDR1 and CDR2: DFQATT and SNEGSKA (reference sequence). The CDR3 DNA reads TGCAGTGCTAGGGCCCTGGGAGATGGCTACACCTTC. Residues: CSARALGDGYTF.

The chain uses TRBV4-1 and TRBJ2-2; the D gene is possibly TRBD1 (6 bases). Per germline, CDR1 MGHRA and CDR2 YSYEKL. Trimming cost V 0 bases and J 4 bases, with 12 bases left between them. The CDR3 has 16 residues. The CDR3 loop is CASSQDTGLATGELFF. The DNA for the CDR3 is TGCGCCAGCAGCCAAGATACAGGGTTGGCCACCGGGGAGCTGTTTTTT.

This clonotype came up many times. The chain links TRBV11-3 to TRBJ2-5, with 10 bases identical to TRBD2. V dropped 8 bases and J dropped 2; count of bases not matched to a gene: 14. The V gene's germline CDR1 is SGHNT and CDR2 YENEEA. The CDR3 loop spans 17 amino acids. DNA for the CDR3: TGTGCCAGCGCTTCATGGGGGCTAGCGGGAGTTCAAGAGACCCAGTACTTC. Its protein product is CASASWGLAGVQETQYF.